A single sample is the source of the 19 T cell receptor beta chains below, sequenced in a study of blood T cell repertoires in COVID-19. Sequencing was performed with immunoSEQ multiplex PCR; in TCRdb, only in-frame clones are kept and a portion is missing. The sample has hundreds of thousands of clones, about 82% seen once. The specimen sequenced was PBMCs or T cells enriched from blood (not recorded which). The receptors derive from a woman in her forties or fifties who had recovered from COVID-19.

About this clone: A junction end diverges from the germline sequence, so it may reflect a read error. The chain is built from TRBV7-7 and TRBJ2-5; a weak D match, TRBD1 (6 bases). Germline CDR1 is SSHAT and CDR2 is FNYEAQ (reference sequence). This CDR3 is 15 amino acids long. In DNA form, the CDR3 reads TGTGCTAGCAGCCCGGTTGGGGGCCCTCAAGAGACCCAGTACTTC. Its translation: CASSPVGGPQETQYF.

The genes are TRBV5-4 and TRBJ2-1; D is possibly TRBD2 (6 bases). Germline V lookup: CDR1 SGHNT, CDR2 YYREEE (reference sequence). V lost 5 bases and J lost 0, with 15 bases in between. The CDR3 covers 16 residues. CDR3 DNA: TGTGCCAGCAGTGTGGAGGGCGGGTTCTCCTACAATGAGCAGTTCTTC. This sequence encodes CASSVEGGFSYNEQFF.

In its sample, this clone was seen once. The chain recombines TRBV5-1 with TRBJ2-2; D gene unclear. V lost 5 bases and J 4 bases, leaving 9 bases between the germline ends. Germline values: CDR1 SGHRS, CDR2 YFSETQ. The CDR3 totals 13 residues. The CDR3 sequence: CASRPGPTGELFF. The DNA of the CDR3 is TGCGCCAGCAGGCCCGGTCCCACCGGGGAGCTGTTTTTT.

V gene TRBV4-3 combines with J gene TRBJ2-5; 10 positions match TRBD2. Germline CDR1 and CDR2: LGHNA and YSLEER. This CDR3 is 20 amino acids long. Trimming took 1 base from V and 4 from J; bases not matched to a gene: 18. As DNA, the CDR3 is TGCGCCAGCAGCCAAGTTCCATTGGTAGCGGGGGGCCGAGGAGGAGAGACCCAGTACTTC. It specifies CASSQVPLVAGGRGGETQYF.

A note on this clone: Mismatch with germline at one junction end may stem from a read error. The chain joins TRBV28 to TRBJ2-7, with D possibly being TRBD1 (6 bases). Per germline, CDR1 MDHEN and CDR2 SYDVKM. The CDR3 extends over 14 amino acids. The CDR3 loop reads CASSFPDSSFEQYF. The CDR3 region has the DNA TGTGCCAGCAGTTTTCCGGACAGCTCCTTCGAGCAGTACTTC.

This rearrangement joins TRBV30 to TRBJ2-1; the match to TRBD2 covers 8 bases. The germline V gene encodes CDR1 GTSNPN and CDR2 SVGIG (reference sequence). The CDR3 is 12 residues long. The CDR3 is CAVAGYYNEQFF. The CDR3 DNA reads as TGTGCTGTAGCGGGGTACTACAATGAGCAGTTCTTC.

The chain is built from TRBV19 and TRBJ1-1; no clear D. This CDR3 is 15 amino acids long. Trimming removed 4 bases at V and 1 base at J, with 13 bases between. Germline-derived CDR1 and CDR2 are LNHDA and SQIVND (reference sequence). The CDR3 sequence: CASSTVPGRNTEAFF. The CDR3 DNA follows: TGTGCCAGTAGTACAGTACCTGGCCGGAACACTGAAGCTTTCTTT.

CDR3 sequence (DNA): TGTGCCAGCAGCATGACACCGGGACAGGGGACCTATGGCTACACCTTC. Encoded protein: CASSMTPGQGTYGYTF. The rearrangement uses TRBV9 and TRBJ1-2, with 10 nucleotides matching TRBD1. The germline V gene encodes CDR1 SGDLS and CDR2 YYNGEE. The CDR3 is 16 residues long. Losses at the gene ends were 4 bases for V and 4 bases for J; bases not matched to a gene: 10. Drawing the rest from reference TRBV9 and TRBJ1-2, the complete variable domain is DSGVTQTPKHLITATGQRVTLRCSPRSGDLSVYWYQQSLDQGLQFLIQYYNGEERAKGNILERFSAQQFPDLHSELNLSSLELGDSALYFCASSMTPGQGTYGYTFGSGTRLTVV.

The genes are TRBV28 and TRBJ1-2, with 8 bases lining up with TRBD1. The CDR3 loop spans 13 amino acids. CDR1 is MDHEN and CDR2 is SYDVKM in the germline V gene. The trim removed 2 bases at V and 7 bases at J, leaving 3 bases unmatched. This CDR3 reads CASSLRTGTGYTF. The CDR3 DNA reads as TGTGCCAGCAGTTTAAGGACAGGGACTGGCTACACCTTC.

With respect to this clone: The sample has other DNA sequences that encode this CDR3 too. The V gene is TRBV28, the J gene TRBJ1-2; possible D gene TRBD1, 5 bases. CDR3 length: 14 residues. V was pared by 3 bases and J by 2 bases, with 10 bases between. Per germline, CDR1 MDHEN and CDR2 SYDVKM. DNA of the CDR3: TGTGCCAGCAGTTTCCAGGGCGCAAACTATGGCTACACCTTC. This codes for CASSFQGANYGYTF.

The chain links TRBV7-9 to TRBJ2-2; 8 nucleotides agree with TRBD2. With V trimmed by 3 bases and J by 2 bases, 5 bases remained unmatched. Looked up from germline, CDR1 is SEHNR and CDR2 is FQNEAQ (reference sequence). The CDR3 runs 16 residues. CDR3: CASSFGGARNTGELFF. The CDR3 DNA sequence: TGTGCCAGCAGCTTCGGGGGGGCGCGCAACACCGGGGAGCTGTTTTTT.

This clone showed up just once. The genes are TRBV6-5 and TRBJ2-7, with 12 positions matching TRBD1. Germline CDR1 MNHEY, CDR2 SVGAGI. The ends lost 8 bases at V and 4 bases at J; junction bases unmatched: 3. The CDR3 spans 13 residues. CDR3 residues: CASGTGGAYEQYF. DNA for the CDR3: TGTGCCAGCGGGACAGGGGGCGCATACGAGCAGTACTTC.

This chain links TRBV27 with TRBJ2-5; 8 bases fit TRBD1. The CDR3 length is 13 residues. V shed 6 bases and J 2 bases; nucleotides not matched to a gene: 2. Germline CDR1 is MNHEY and CDR2 is SMNVEV (reference sequence). The chain's CDR3 is CASRRQGQETQYF. CDR3 coding DNA: TGTGCCAGCAGACGACAGGGGCAAGAGACCCAGTACTTC.

The chain employs TRBV5-1 and TRBJ2-7; 10 nucleotides align to TRBD1. The length of the CDR3 is 15 residues. J gave up 3 bases and V 1 base, and 4 bases lay outside the gene matches. CDR1 and CDR2 (germline): SGHRS, YFSETQ. The CDR3 region is CASSLTRDRGYEQYF. CDR3 nucleotide sequence: TGCGCCAGCAGCTTGACTAGGGACAGGGGCTACGAGCAGTACTTC.

CDR3: CASSPRQAYGYTF. The CDR3 DNA reads TGTGCCAGCAGCCCGAGACAGGCCTATGGCTACACCTTC. The V and J genes are TRBV7-8 and TRBJ1-2, with a weak D call TRBD1 (6 bases). The CDR3 extends over 13 amino acids. Germline assignment: CDR1 SGHVS and CDR2 FQNEAQ. V was cut by 5 bases and J by 4 bases, with 11 bases left in between.

This chain uses TRBV28 with TRBJ2-2, with 12 bases fitting TRBD2. Per germline, CDR1 MDHEN and CDR2 SYDVKM. Trimming took 4 bases from V and 4 from J; bases not matched to a gene: 13. The CDR3 loop spans 19 amino acids. CDR3 protein: CASSSPRASGRARTGELFF. CDR3 in DNA: TGTGCCAGCAGTTCCCCAAGAGCTAGCGGGAGGGCCCGCACCGGGGAGCTGTTTTTT.

This chain uses TRBV19 with TRBJ1-5, with 11 positions matching TRBD1. The V gene end was trimmed by 3 bases and the J gene end by 4 bases; junction bases not matched to a gene: 5. The CDR3 covers 16 residues. CDR1 and CDR2 (germline): LNHDA, SQIVND (reference sequence). The DNA of the CDR3 is TGTGCCAGTAGTATGGGTGGGACAGGGGGGAATCAGCCCCAGCATTTT. This sequence encodes CASSMGGTGGNQPQHF.

This clone was picked up one time. The genes are TRBV7-3 and TRBJ2-2; 10 nucleotides align to TRBD2. Germline assignment: CDR1 SGHTA and CDR2 FQGTGA. Trimming removed 5 bases from V and 7 bases from J; junction bases left unmatched: 7. This CDR3 has 15 residues. This CDR3 reads CASSPSGGGDGELFF. The CDR3 DNA sequence: TGTGCCAGCAGCCCTAGCGGGGGAGGGGACGGGGAGCTGTTTTTT.

The chain recombines TRBV5-1 with TRBJ1-1; weak D call: TRBD1 (5 bases). The CDR3 spans 16 residues. V lost 3 bases to trimming and J lost 0 bases, with 15 bases between them. From germline, CDR1 is SGHRS and CDR2 YFSETQ. The CDR3 DNA sequence: TGCGCCAGCAGCTCCCAATTGACAGACGTGAACACTGAAGCTTTCTTT. Residues: CASSSQLTDVNTEAFF.